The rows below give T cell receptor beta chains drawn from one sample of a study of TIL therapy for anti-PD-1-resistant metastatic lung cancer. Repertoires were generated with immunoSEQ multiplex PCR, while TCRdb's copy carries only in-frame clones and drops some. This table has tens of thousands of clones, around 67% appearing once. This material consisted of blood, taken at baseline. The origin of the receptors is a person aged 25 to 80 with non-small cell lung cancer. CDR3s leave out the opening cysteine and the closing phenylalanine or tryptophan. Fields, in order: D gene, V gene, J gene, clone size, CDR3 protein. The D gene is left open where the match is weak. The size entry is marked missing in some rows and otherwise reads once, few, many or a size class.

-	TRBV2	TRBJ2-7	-	ASRKSNLGDEQY
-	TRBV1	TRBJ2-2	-	TSSQDTASGRYMTGELF
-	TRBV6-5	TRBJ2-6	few	ASSYDAGSGANVLT
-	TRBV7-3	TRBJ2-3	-	ASSLGGATDTQY
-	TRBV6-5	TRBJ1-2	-	ASSPKNYGYT
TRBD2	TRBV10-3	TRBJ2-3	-	AISVGAGGRFNRTDTQY
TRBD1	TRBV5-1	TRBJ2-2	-	ASSLRSRDRGHDTGELF
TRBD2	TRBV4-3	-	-	ASSQVGLASEQY
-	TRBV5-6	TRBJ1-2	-	ASSPARDGYT
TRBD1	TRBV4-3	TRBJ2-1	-	ASSPERGLYNEQF
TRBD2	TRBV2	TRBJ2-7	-	ASSDLAGGFLSYEQY
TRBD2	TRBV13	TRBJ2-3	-	ASSSGLAGSSTDTQY
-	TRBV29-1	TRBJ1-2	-	SFRDGYGYT
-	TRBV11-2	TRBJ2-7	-	ASSLVMGYEQY
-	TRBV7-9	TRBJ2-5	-	ASSLRGAGWKETQY
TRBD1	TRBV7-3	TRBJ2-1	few	ASSLELQGAVDEQF
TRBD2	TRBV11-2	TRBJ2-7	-	ASSSGLAETYEQY
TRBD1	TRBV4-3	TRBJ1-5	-	ASSQDLTGTGNQPQH
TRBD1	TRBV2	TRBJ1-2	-	ASSEVRQGVGGYT
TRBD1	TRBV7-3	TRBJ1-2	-	ASSPQGQVGGGYT
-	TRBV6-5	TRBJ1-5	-	ASSSRRNQPQH
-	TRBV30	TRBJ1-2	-	AWSVGSQSGYT
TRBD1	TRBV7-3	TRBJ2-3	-	ASSLLPGTGNTQY
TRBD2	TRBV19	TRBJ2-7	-	ASSLKGLAVEQY
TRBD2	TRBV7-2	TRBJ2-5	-	ASSWLAGGETQY
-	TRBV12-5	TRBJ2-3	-	ASGYGGGVDTQY
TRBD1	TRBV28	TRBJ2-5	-	ASTMTGGGLQETQY
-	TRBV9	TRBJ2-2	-	ASSPLLNTGELF
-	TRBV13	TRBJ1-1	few	ASSMGGPPAF
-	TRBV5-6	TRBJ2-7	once	ASSSLSYEQY
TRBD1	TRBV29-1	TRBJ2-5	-	SFGQGHETQY
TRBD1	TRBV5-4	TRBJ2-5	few	ASSLKTGERETQY
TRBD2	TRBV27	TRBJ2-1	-	ASSFTRGGSSYNEQF
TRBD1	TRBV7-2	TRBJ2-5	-	ASSRTGYQETQY
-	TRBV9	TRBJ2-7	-	ASSVDGGPGEQY
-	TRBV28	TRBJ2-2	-	ASSFIRDGPNTGELF
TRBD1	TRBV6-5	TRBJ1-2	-	ASRPTGVGGYT
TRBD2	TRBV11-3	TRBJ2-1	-	ASSSGLAGNEQF
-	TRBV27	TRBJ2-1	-	ASSLYRAHEQF